This TCR beta chain was identified in a study of response to subunit inactivated influenza vaccine. General observations from the study: A suggestion made by the authors is that each seasonal influenza vaccination recruits few new T cells.

MiXCR, run by TCRdb on the RT-PCR reads, gives a single entry per CDR3 protein. In the table there are 860,000 or so distinct CDR3 sequences, roughly 20% of which are singletons. This clonotype turned up a few times. Its antigen is as yet unknown. This TCR derives from a man between 45 and 60 years old who received an inactivated influenza vaccine. Sequencing was performed on PBMCs from blood, taken approximately 5 days after vaccination.

CDR3: CASSSSLRSYEQYF. The CDR3 DNA reads TGTGCCAGCAGTTCTAGCTTACGGAGCTACGAGCAGTACTTC. This chain joins TRBV12-3 or TRBV12-4 and TRBJ2-7, with D possibly matching TRBD2 (5 bases). The CDR3 contains 14 residues. The germline V and J ends were trimmed by 4 bases and 3 bases, with 13 bases remaining between them.